The next 30 T cell receptor beta chains were all read from a single sample in a study of T-cell reconstitution after alpha-beta-depleted transplantation in children (dated by TCRdb to 2016 to 2017). The treatment or condition label of this sample denotes: allogeneic hematopoietic cell transplantation with graft depleted of TCRalphabeta T cells and CD19 B cells. The library was produced with PCR. The listed sequencing device is Illumina HiSeq 2500. TCR libraries were prepared with molecular barcoding, using unique molecular identifiers to normalize TCRbeta repertoire quantification. TCRdb cleaned the public reads at Q25 with fastp, built clones with MiXCR and kept in-frame beta chains. Records with the same CDR3 protein are collapsed into one entry carrying the most frequent genes and DNA. This sample holds about 830,000 distinct CDR3 sequences; approximately 15% were observed only once. Of the sample, 5% falls within the top ten clones.

Here the sequenced sample was PBMCs, mostly from graft donor cells, taken 360 days after TCRalphabeta/CD19-depleted stem cell transplant. These receptors all stem from a male patient aged 10 to 17 who had a stem cell transplant for acute lymphoblastic leukemia, so the T cells may come from the graft donor.

This clonotype was seen more than once but under ten times. J is TRBJ2-1 and V is TRBV29-1; 12 bases map to TRBD2. This CDR3 contains 13 residues. V shed 7 bases, J shed 5 bases, and the junction held 3 bases outside the gene matches. The germline CDR1 and CDR2 sequences are SQVTM and ANQGSEA. The CDR3 region is CSDRTSGNNEQFF. CDR3 bases: TGCAGCGACCGGACTAGCGGGAACAATGAGCAGTTCTTC.

The chain employs TRBV4-1 and TRBJ2-7; D ambiguous. CDR1 is MGHRA, CDR2 YSYEKL, per germline. Trimming removed 3 bases at V and 6 bases at J, with 15 bases between. The CDR3 spans 14 residues. The CDR3: CASSHLRSSGEQYF. The CDR3 nucleotides read TGCGCCAGCAGCCATCTTAGATCCTCGGGCGAGCAGTACTTC.

This rearrangement joins TRBV18 to TRBJ2-3, with 11 bases fitting TRBD2. This CDR3 is built from 19 residues. CDR1 is KGHSH, CDR2 LQKENI, per germline. V lost 0 bases, J lost 3 bases, and 11 bases stayed unmatched. CDR3 DNA sequence: TGTGCCAGCTCACCACCGAAGCCACTAGCGGGAGAATCTACAGATACGCAGTATTTT. It codes for CASSPPKPLAGESTDTQYF.

The gene calls are TRBV7-2 and TRBJ2-7, with 8 bases that match TRBD2. The CDR3 is 15 residues long. The germline gives CDR1 SGHTA, CDR2 FQGNSA. The V segment lost 2 bases and the J segment 2 bases; nucleotides outside the gene matches: 5. CDR3 nucleotide sequence: TGTGCCAGCAGCTTACAGCGGGAGCCGACCTACGAGCAGTACTTC. This codes for CASSLQREPTYEQYF.

This clonotype was picked up a small number of times. J is TRBJ1-1 and V is TRBV5-4, with D possibly matching TRBD1 (5 bases). There are 14 residues in the CDR3. V dropped 2 bases and J dropped 4 bases, with 12 bases sitting between them. The germline CDR1 and CDR2 sequences are SGHNT and YYREEE (reference sequence). The CDR3 region has the DNA TGTGCCAGCAGCTTAGCCCCAGGGTCCACTGAAGCTTTCTTT. Translated, it gives CASSLAPGSTEAFF.

This clonotype was observed a few times. The V call is TRBV24-1, the J call TRBJ2-2; the match to TRBD1 covers 8 bases. V trimming: 3 bases; J trimming: 3 bases; junction bases outside the gene matches: 5. This CDR3 spans 16 amino acids. CDR1 is KGHDR, CDR2 SFDVKD, per germline. The CDR3 is CATSDDRGRDTGELFF. For the CDR3, the DNA is TGTGCCACCAGTGATGACAGGGGCCGGGACACCGGGGAGCTGTTTTTT.

This clonotype has at least ten counts. The V gene is TRBV6-1, the J gene TRBJ2-1; 10 positions match TRBD2. V was pared by 6 bases and J by 7 bases, with 21 bases of the junction left unmatched. The CDR3 is 19 amino acids. CDR1 is MNHNS and CDR2 is SASEGT in the germline V gene. In nucleotides, the CDR3 is TGTGCCAGCAGACCCCTCAGCGGGAGGGCCTCGAGGGCTCCGAATGAGCAGTTCTTC. This encodes CASRPLSGRASRAPNEQFF.

V gene TRBV2 combines with J gene TRBJ2-7; D is perhaps TRBD1 (5 bases). This CDR3 is built from 13 residues. Germline V gives CDR1 SNHLY, CDR2 FYNNEI. The V and J ends lost 4 bases and 4 bases respectively, with 11 bases between them. The CDR3 coding sequence is TGTGCCAGCAGTGTGCGCAGGGTTTACGAGCAGTACTTC. Translating gives CASSVRRVYEQYF.

The chain carries TRBV7-6 and TRBJ1-2; D possibly corresponds to TRBD1 (6 bases). CDR1 and CDR2 (germline): SGHVS, FNYEAQ. This CDR3 is built from 15 residues. V gave up 5 bases and J gave up 2 bases, with 15 bases separating them. The chain's CDR3 is CASSQNGQLNYGYTF. CDR3 nucleotides: TGTGCCAGCAGCCAGAACGGACAGTTAAACTATGGCTACACCTTC. The complete variable domain, with remaining parts taken from reference TRBV7-6 and TRBJ1-2, reads GAGVSQSPRYKVTKRGQDVALRCDPISGHVSLYWYRQALGQGPEFLTYFNYEAQQDKSGLPNDRFSAERPEGSISTLTIQRTEQRDSAMYRCASSQNGQLNYGYTFGSGTRLTVV.

CDR3 DNA sequence: TGCGCCAGCAGCCAACTAGCGGGCCCCCTTCCAGATACGCAGTATTTT. This encodes CASSQLAGPLPDTQYF. The chain links TRBV4-1 to TRBJ2-3; 8 bases are a match to TRBD2. Germline V gene data show CDR1 as MGHRA and CDR2 as YSYEKL. The CDR3 spans 16 residues. Trimming took 2 bases from V and 4 from J; bases not matched to a gene: 8.

This clonotype has just a few counts. The chain uses TRBV27 and TRBJ2-3, with no clear D. V lost 5 bases, J lost 5 bases, and 14 bases lay in between. The length of the CDR3 is 14 residues. Per germline, CDR1 MNHEY and CDR2 SMNVEV (reference sequence). CDR3 sequence (DNA): TGTGCCAGCAGTAAAGGGCCCCCCAGAGATACGCAGTATTTT. Translating it yields CASSKGPPRDTQYF.

This clonotype appeared many times. The rearrangement uses TRBV9 and TRBJ2-1; D remains ambiguous. The CDR3 sequence is 14 residues long. Germline CDR1 is SGDLS and CDR2 is YYNGEE. Deletions cut 0 bases from V and 0 bases from J, with 4 bases between. DNA of the CDR3: TGTGCCAGCAGCGTAGGAAGCTCCTACAATGAGCAGTTCTTC. As protein: CASSVGSSYNEQFF. Variable domain in full (rest from reference TRBV9 and TRBJ2-1): DSGVTQTPKHLITATGQRVTLRCSPRSGDLSVYWYQQSLDQGLQFLIQYYNGEERAKGNILERFSAQQFPDLHSELNLSSLELGDSALYFCASSVGSSYNEQFFGPGTRLTVL.

This clonotype was seen ten or more times. The chain links TRBV6-1 to TRBJ1-5, with D unclear. The V and J ends lost 4 bases and 4 bases respectively, with 11 bases between them. The CDR3 loop spans 14 amino acids. Germline lookup yields CDR1 MNHNS and CDR2 SASEGT. CDR3 nucleotides: TGTGCCAGCAGTGTACTATACTTTAATCAGCCCCAGCATTTT. Translating gives CASSVLYFNQPQHF.

This clonotype was counted at least ten times. J is TRBJ2-6 and V is TRBV5-1; D not resolved. V was pared by 4 bases and J by 3 bases, with 5 bases between. CDR3 size: 13 residues. The germline V gene has CDR1 SGHRS and CDR2 YFSETQ. The DNA of the CDR3 is TGCGCCAGCAGCCGCAGTGGGGCCAACGTCCTGACTTTC. Translation: CASSRSGANVLTF.

This clonotype was detected ten times or more. The J gene is TRBJ2-7, the V gene TRBV7-9; unclear D gene. The CDR3 consists of 12 residues. V was shortened by 4 bases and J by 4 bases, with 8 bases between the two germline ends. Germline loops: CDR1 SEHNR, CDR2 FQNEAQ (reference sequence). As DNA, the CDR3 is TGTGCCAGCAGCTCCACCGCTTACGAGCAGTACTTC. Translating gives CASSSTAYEQYF.

This clonotype was counted ten times or more. The V call is TRBV7-2, the J call TRBJ2-3, with TRBD1 identical over 9 bases. This CDR3 has 18 residues. V gave up 0 bases and J gave up 4 bases; unmatched junction bases: 11. Germline loops: CDR1 SGHTA, CDR2 FQGNSA. CDR3 sequence reads: CASSLAGQGGLGADTQYF. CDR3 nucleotides: TGTGCCAGCAGCTTAGCGGGACAGGGAGGCCTGGGCGCAGATACGCAGTATTTT.

This clonotype was seen a few times. This chain uses TRBV28 with TRBJ2-3, with D unresolved. Trimming left V 6 bases short and J 2 bases short, with 9 bases between. This CDR3 has 13 amino acids. Germline values: CDR1 MDHEN, CDR2 SYDVKM. CDR3 sequence (DNA): TGTGCCAGCAGCCATTTATTCACAGATACGCAGTATTTT. Protein sequence: CASSHLFTDTQYF.

This clonotype has only a few counts. The rearrangement joins TRBV7-9 to TRBJ2-1; 8 nucleotides line up with TRBD2. This CDR3 has 15 amino acids. Germline values: CDR1 SEHNR, CDR2 FQNEAQ (reference sequence). The trim removed 7 bases at V and 5 bases at J, leaving 10 bases unmatched. The chain's CDR3 is CASINYLAGHNEQFF. Written as DNA, the CDR3 is TGTGCCAGCATCAATTACCTAGCGGGCCACAATGAGCAGTTCTTC.

The chain has TRBV11-2 and TRBJ1-2; 7 bases match TRBD1. Losses at the gene ends were 5 bases for V and 3 bases for J; bases not matched to a gene: 6. This CDR3 spans 14 amino acids. Germline lookup yields CDR1 SGHAT and CDR2 FQNNGV. CDR3 region: CASSTSTGYYGYTF. For the CDR3, the DNA is TGTGCCAGCAGCACCTCGACAGGGTACTATGGCTACACCTTC.

The chain recombines TRBV27 with TRBJ2-7; 10 bases align to TRBD1. Germline trimming cut 4 bases from V and 3 bases from J; bases unmatched to any gene: 3. Per germline, CDR1 MNHEY and CDR2 SMNVEV (reference sequence). The CDR3 is 14 residues long. The CDR3 is CASSWTGGDYEQYF. The CDR3 nucleotides are TGTGCCAGCAGTTGGACAGGGGGAGACTACGAGCAGTACTTC.

This chain joins TRBV18 and TRBJ2-5; D is uncertain. The CDR3 has 14 amino acids. V lost 3 bases to trimming and J lost 2 bases, with 10 bases between them. Germline CDR1 KGHSH, CDR2 LQKENI. The CDR3 loop reads CASSPQFGQETQYF. The CDR3 region has the DNA TGTGCCAGCTCACCCCAGTTTGGGCAAGAGACCCAGTACTTC.

This clonotype was recorded a few times. The genes are TRBV12-3 or TRBV12-4 and TRBJ2-7; D possibly uses TRBD1 or TRBD2 (5 bases each). The CDR3 is 17 amino acids. V was shortened by 3 bases and J by 2 bases, with 20 bases between the two germline ends. In DNA, the CDR3 is TGTGCCAGCAGTTTCCAGAGGGGACGCGAGGTAGCCTACGAGCAGTACTTC. Amino acid sequence: CASSFQRGREVAYEQYF.

The chain uses TRBV5-1 and TRBJ2-5; 14 nucleotides match TRBD2. Trimming took 1 base from V and 0 from J; bases not matched to a gene: 2. This CDR3 region has 17 residues. Germline CDR1 SGHRS, CDR2 YFSETQ. CDR3 coding DNA: TGCGCCAGCAGCTTGAGGACTAGCGGGAGGTACCAAGAGACCCAGTACTTC. This sequence encodes CASSLRTSGRYQETQYF.

The genes are TRBV2 and TRBJ2-7; possible D gene TRBD1, 6 bases. This CDR3 spans 12 amino acids. The V gene's germline CDR1 is SNHLY and CDR2 FYNNEI. The CDR3 is CAATGNFGEQYF. The DNA for the CDR3 is TGTGCAGCAACAGGGAATTTCGGCGAGCAGTACTTC.

The rearrangement uses TRBV2 and TRBJ2-5; 8 bases are a match to TRBD2. Germline CDR1 SNHLY, CDR2 FYNNEI. Trimming removed 6 bases from V and 6 bases from J; junction bases left unmatched: 9. This CDR3 is built from 14 residues. The CDR3: CASRPPGGPQTQYF. CDR3 in DNA: TGTGCCAGCAGACCCCCGGGAGGGCCCCAGACCCAGTACTTC. The entire variable domain, with the rest obtained from reference TRBV2 and TRBJ2-5, is as follows: EPEVTQTPSHQVTQMGQEVILRCVPISNHLYFYWYRQILGQKVEFLVSFYNNEISEKSEIFDDQFSVERPDGSNFTLKIRSTKLEDSAMYFCASRPPGGPQTQYFGPGTRLLVL.

The chain carries TRBV5-1 and TRBJ2-5; TRBD2 is a possible D gene (6 bases). CDR3 length: 16 residues. Trimming shortened V by 3 bases and J by 5 bases, and 20 bases separated the two germline ends. Germline values: CDR1 SGHRS, CDR2 YFSETQ. This chain's CDR3 is CASSYVSSPAGETQYF. Here the CDR3 DNA reads TGCGCCAGCAGCTATGTGAGTAGCCCAGCGGGTGAGACCCAGTACTTC. Full variable domain (outside the CDR3, taken from reference TRBV5-1 and TRBJ2-5): KAGVTQTPRYLIKTRGQQVTLSCSPISGHRSVSWYQQTPGQGLQFLFEYFSETQRNKGNFPGRFSGRQFSNSRSEMNVSTLELGDSALYLCASSYVSSPAGETQYFGPGTRLLVL.

A few counts support this clonotype. This sequence joins TRBV5-1 and TRBJ1-4; D ambiguous. CDR3 length: 14 amino acids. Germline V gene sequence: CDR1 SGHRS, CDR2 YFSETQ. Trimming pared 5 bases from V and 0 bases from J, leaving 8 bases between. CDR3 in DNA: TGCGCCAGCAGTCGTCTCGCAACTAATGAAAAACTGTTTTTT. Translation gives CASSRLATNEKLFF.

The rearrangement links TRBV24-1 to TRBJ2-4; 7 nucleotides line up with TRBD1. CDR3 length: 11 residues. V was clipped by 7 bases and J by 13 bases; unmatched bases: 6. The germline V gene encodes CDR1 KGHDR and CDR2 SFDVKD. This CDR3 is CATSEGQQQYF. CDR3 nucleotides: TGTGCCACCAGCGAGGGACAGCAGCAGTACTTC.

This clonotype was counted between two and nine times. The chain couples TRBV28 to TRBJ2-2, with D perhaps matching TRBD1 (6 bases). CDR1 is MDHEN, CDR2 SYDVKM, per germline. The CDR3 is made up of 14 amino acids. Trimming stripped 6 bases from V and 3 bases from J, with 11 bases between. The DNA of the CDR3 is TGTGCCAGCAGGCCAGGGGTGGACACCGGGGAGCTGTTTTTT. Translation: CASRPGVDTGELFF.

The chain carries TRBV7-9 and TRBJ2-3; unclear D gene. Germline assignment: CDR1 SEHNR and CDR2 FQNEAQ (reference sequence). V lost 3 bases to trimming and J lost 6 bases, with 22 bases between them. The CDR3 covers 17 residues. The CDR3 protein is CASSFELLSPLADTQYF. The CDR3 region has the DNA TGTGCCAGCAGCTTCGAATTGCTAAGTCCACTCGCTGATACGCAGTATTTT.